These T cell receptor beta chains were read from a single sample in a study of blood T cell repertoires in COVID-19. Measured with immunoSEQ multiplex PCR; TCRdb has only the in-frame clones, and not every one. The data contain 110,000 to 150,000 clones, 82% of them singletons. Input material: peripheral blood. The receptors were sampled from a woman of 80 years or more with acute or convalescent COVID-19. Both conserved end residues are part of each CDR3. Fields, in order: V gene, J gene, D gene, clone size, CDR3 protein, CDR3 DNA. The D gene is left open where the match is weak. Clone sizes are given selectively: once, few, many, or a class where the clone is expanded.

v_call: TRBV10-2; j_call: TRBJ1-2; d_call: .; clone_size: .; cdr3_aa: CASSTGYYGYTF; cdr3_nt: TGCGCCAGCAGTACAGGGTACTATGGCTACACCTTC
v_call: TRBV19; j_call: TRBJ1-2; d_call: TRBD1; clone_size: few; cdr3_aa: CASSSKTGGGYGYTF; cdr3_nt: TGTGCCAGTAGTTCCAAGACAGGGGGAGGCTATGGCTACACCTTC
v_call: TRBV5-1; j_call: TRBJ2-2; d_call: .; clone_size: .; cdr3_aa: CASSLEGMGELFF; cdr3_nt: TGCGCCAGCAGCTTGGAGGGGATGGGGGAGCTGTTTTTT
v_call: TRBV28; j_call: TRBJ2-3; d_call: TRBD1; clone_size: .; cdr3_aa: CASSPRTGTGKDTDTQYF; cdr3_nt: TGTGCCAGCAGTCCCAGAACAGGGACAGGGAAAGACACAGATACGCAGTATTTT
v_call: TRBV28; j_call: TRBJ1-6; d_call: TRBD1; clone_size: .; cdr3_aa: CASSLRRDSSGSYNSPLHF; cdr3_nt: TGTGCCAGCAGTTTACGCCGGGACAGCTCGGGCTCCTATAATTCACCCCTCCACTTT
v_call: TRBV6-5; j_call: TRBJ1-2; d_call: .; clone_size: .; cdr3_aa: CASSRTESHYGYTF; cdr3_nt: TGTGCCAGCAGTCGGACAGAGTCCCACTATGGCTACACCTTC
v_call: TRBV29-1; j_call: TRBJ1-1; d_call: .; clone_size: .; cdr3_aa: CSVREPNDSGAFF; cdr3_nt: TGCAGCGTTCGGGAACCTAACGATAGCGGAGCTTTCTTT
v_call: TRBV10-3; j_call: TRBJ1-2; d_call: TRBD1; clone_size: .; cdr3_aa: CAISGDSNYGYTF; cdr3_nt: TGTGCCATCAGTGGGGACAGCAACTATGGCTACACCTTC
v_call: TRBV4-2; j_call: TRBJ2-7; d_call: .; clone_size: .; cdr3_aa: CASSQDLADEQYF; cdr3_nt: TGTGCCAGCAGCCAAGATTTAGCAGACGAGCAGTACTTC
v_call: TRBV10-2; j_call: TRBJ2-7; d_call: TRBD2; clone_size: .; cdr3_aa: CASSDPGGTSGYEQYF; cdr3_nt: TGCGCCAGCAGCGACCCAGGCGGGACTAGCGGTTACGAGCAGTACTTC
v_call: TRBV7-9; j_call: TRBJ1-2; d_call: .; clone_size: .; cdr3_aa: CASSLADYRETANYGYTF; cdr3_nt: TGTGCCAGCAGCTTAGCGGATTACAGGGAGACGGCTAACTATGGCTACACCTTC
v_call: TRBV3-1/TRBV3-2; j_call: TRBJ2-3; d_call: TRBD2; clone_size: .; cdr3_aa: CASSQGFRGGSTDTQYF; cdr3_nt: TGTGCCAGCAGCCAAGGATTTCGCGGGGGTAGCACAGATACGCAGTATTTT
v_call: TRBV20-1; j_call: TRBJ2-7; d_call: .; clone_size: .; cdr3_aa: CSASQGYEQYF; cdr3_nt: TGCAGTGCCAGCCAGGGTTACGAGCAGTACTTC
v_call: TRBV19; j_call: TRBJ2-1; d_call: .; clone_size: .; cdr3_aa: CASSILSGLSYNEQFF; cdr3_nt: TGTGCCAGTAGTATACTTAGCGGACTCTCCTACAATGAGCAGTTCTTC
v_call: TRBV2; j_call: TRBJ1-3; d_call: .; clone_size: .; cdr3_aa: CASSNDGLSGNTIYF; cdr3_nt: TGTGCCAGCAGCAATGACGGACTTTCTGGAAACACCATATATTTT
v_call: TRBV3-1/TRBV3-2; j_call: TRBJ1-3; d_call: TRBD1; clone_size: .; cdr3_aa: CASSPTTLWTGGGNTIYF; cdr3_nt: TGTGCCAGCAGCCCGACAACTTTATGGACAGGGGGAGGAAACACCATATATTTT
v_call: TRBV19; j_call: TRBJ1-2; d_call: .; clone_size: .; cdr3_aa: CASSIRQDFIYGYTF; cdr3_nt: TGTGCCAGTAGTATCCGACAGGACTTCATCTATGGCTACACCTTC
v_call: TRBV4-1; j_call: TRBJ1-6; d_call: .; clone_size: .; cdr3_aa: CASSHGGRSPLHF; cdr3_nt: TGCGCCAGCAGCCATGGGGGGAGATCGCCCCTCCACTTT
v_call: TRBV6-6; j_call: TRBJ1-6; d_call: .; clone_size: .; cdr3_aa: CASSYRGSNSPLHF; cdr3_nt: TGTGCCAGCAGTTACAGGGGAAGTAATTCACCCCTCCACTTT
v_call: TRBV5-1; j_call: TRBJ1-2; d_call: TRBD1; clone_size: few; cdr3_aa: CASGSEYRGLGGYTF; cdr3_nt: TGCGCCAGCGGTTCCGAATACAGGGGGCTAGGCGGCTACACCTTC
v_call: TRBV11-2; j_call: TRBJ2-1; d_call: .; clone_size: once; cdr3_aa: CASSLGHGPYNEQFF; cdr3_nt: TGTGCCAGCAGCTTGGGGCACGGCCCCTACAATGAGCAGTTCTTC
v_call: TRBV6-1; j_call: TRBJ2-1; d_call: TRBD2; clone_size: .; cdr3_aa: CASSDLAGEGNEQFF; cdr3_nt: TGTGCCAGCAGTGATCTAGCGGGAGAAGGGAATGAGCAGTTCTTC
v_call: TRBV7-2; j_call: TRBJ1-2; d_call: TRBD1; clone_size: .; cdr3_aa: CASSRTGIMHDGYTF; cdr3_nt: TGTGCCAGCAGCCGGACAGGGATAATGCATGATGGCTACACCTTC
v_call: TRBV5-5; j_call: TRBJ1-2; d_call: .; clone_size: .; cdr3_aa: CASSLNRNLGGYTF; cdr3_nt: TGTGCCAGCAGCTTAAACAGGAACCTCGGGGGCTACACCTTC
v_call: TRBV7-6; j_call: TRBJ2-3; d_call: TRBD2; clone_size: .; cdr3_aa: CASSLVTGGPADTQYF; cdr3_nt: TGTGCCAGCAGCTTAGTTACGGGAGGGCCGGCAGATACGCAGTATTTT
v_call: TRBV5-4; j_call: TRBJ1-1; d_call: .; clone_size: .; cdr3_aa: CASSLTGWNTEAFF; cdr3_nt: TGTGCCAGCAGCTTGACAGGGTGGAACACTGAAGCTTTCTTT
v_call: TRBV12-3/TRBV12-4; j_call: TRBJ2-1; d_call: TRBD2; clone_size: .; cdr3_aa: CASTKRGGEQFF; cdr3_nt: TGTGCCAGCACCAAACGGGGGGGTGAGCAGTTCTTC
v_call: TRBV4-1; j_call: TRBJ1-4; d_call: TRBD1; clone_size: .; cdr3_aa: CASSQPYRGSREKLFF; cdr3_nt: TGCGCCAGCAGCCAGCCCTACAGGGGGTCGCGCGAAAAACTGTTTTTT
v_call: TRBV7-2; j_call: TRBJ2-6; d_call: .; clone_size: once; cdr3_aa: CASSFRGNVLTF; cdr3_nt: TGTGCCAGCAGCTTCCGGGGCAACGTCCTGACTTTC
v_call: TRBV2; j_call: TRBJ2-3; d_call: .; clone_size: once; cdr3_aa: CAQTSQRTDTQYF; cdr3_nt: TGTGCCCAAACTAGCCAACGCACAGATACGCAGTATTTT
v_call: TRBV6-2/TRBV6-3; j_call: TRBJ2-1; d_call: .; clone_size: .; cdr3_aa: CASSYVTRHEQFF; cdr3_nt: TGTGCCAGCAGTTACGTGACAAGACACGAGCAGTTCTTC
v_call: TRBV5-1; j_call: TRBJ1-2; d_call: .; clone_size: few; cdr3_aa: CASSLRSLGYGYTF; cdr3_nt: TGCGCCAGCAGCCTGAGGTCGTTGGGCTATGGCTACACCTTC
v_call: TRBV18; j_call: TRBJ2-7; d_call: .; clone_size: .; cdr3_aa: CASSPNLFGGRVYEQYF; cdr3_nt: TGTGCCAGCTCACCAAATTTGTTCGGGGGTAGAGTCTACGAGCAGTACTTC
v_call: TRBV20-1; j_call: TRBJ1-4; d_call: TRBD1; clone_size: .; cdr3_aa: CSASLFGTANEKLFF; cdr3_nt: TGCAGTGCTAGTCTCTTCGGGACAGCGAATGAAAAACTGTTTTTT
v_call: TRBV2; j_call: TRBJ1-5; d_call: TRBD1; clone_size: few; cdr3_aa: CASSSLDRDQPQHF; cdr3_nt: TGTGCCAGCAGCAGCCTAGACAGGGATCAGCCCCAGCATTTT
v_call: TRBV7-2; j_call: TRBJ2-3; d_call: .; clone_size: .; cdr3_aa: CASSLASQDTQYF; cdr3_nt: TGTGCCAGCAGCTTAGCATCACAAGATACGCAGTATTTT
v_call: TRBV14; j_call: TRBJ2-7; d_call: .; clone_size: .; cdr3_aa: CASSLAGREIPYEQYF; cdr3_nt: TGTGCCAGCAGCCTTGCCGGCAGGGAAATCCCCTACGAGCAGTACTTC
v_call: TRBV20-1; j_call: TRBJ2-1; d_call: .; clone_size: .; cdr3_aa: CSASPAGTIKDEQFF; cdr3_nt: TGCAGTGCTAGTCCGGCGGGAACTATTAAGGATGAGCAGTTCTTC
v_call: TRBV6-6; j_call: TRBJ2-7; d_call: .; clone_size: .; cdr3_aa: CASSYRLLEEQYF; cdr3_nt: TGTGCCAGCAGTTACCGCCTGTTGGAGGAGCAGTACTTC
v_call: TRBV27; j_call: TRBJ2-5; d_call: TRBD1; clone_size: .; cdr3_aa: CASSLGPGQGKETQYF; cdr3_nt: TGTGCCAGCAGTTTAGGTCCGGGACAGGGAAAAGAGACCCAGTACTTC
v_call: TRBV4-1; j_call: TRBJ2-7; d_call: .; clone_size: .; cdr3_aa: CASSRSGGSYEQYF; cdr3_nt: TGCGCCAGCAGTCGGAGCGGAGGTTCGTACGAGCAGTACTTC
v_call: TRBV19; j_call: TRBJ1-5; d_call: .; clone_size: .; cdr3_aa: CASSIAGDSNQPQHF; cdr3_nt: TGTGCCAGTAGTATAGCAGGGGATAGCAATCAGCCCCAGCATTTT
v_call: TRBV5-1; j_call: TRBJ2-2; d_call: TRBD1; clone_size: .; cdr3_aa: CAIGQGDTGELFF; cdr3_nt: TGCGCCATCGGACAGGGGGACACCGGGGAGCTGTTTTTT
v_call: TRBV2; j_call: TRBJ2-3; d_call: TRBD2; clone_size: .; cdr3_aa: CASRGVAGVSTDTQYF; cdr3_nt: TGTGCCAGCAGGGGCGTAGCGGGAGTGAGCACAGATACGCAGTATTTT
v_call: TRBV6-5; j_call: TRBJ1-1; d_call: .; clone_size: .; cdr3_aa: CASSYMATKEAFF; cdr3_nt: TGTGCCAGCAGTTACATGGCGACTAAGGAAGCTTTCTTT
v_call: TRBV9; j_call: TRBJ2-3; d_call: TRBD2; clone_size: few; cdr3_aa: CASSVAGGPVYTQYF; cdr3_nt: TGTGCCAGCAGCGTAGCGGGGGGGCCTGTGTATACGCAGTATTTT
v_call: TRBV9; j_call: TRBJ2-3; d_call: .; clone_size: .; cdr3_aa: CASSVVRRVRAYTQYF; cdr3_nt: TGTGCCAGCAGCGTAGTAAGGCGGGTTAGGGCCTATACGCAGTATTTT
v_call: TRBV6-1; j_call: TRBJ2-1; d_call: .; clone_size: .; cdr3_aa: CASSGRDNFFRDEQFF; cdr3_nt: TGTGCCAGCAGTGGACGGGACAACTTTTTTAGGGATGAGCAGTTCTTC
v_call: TRBV4-1; j_call: TRBJ1-2; d_call: TRBD1; clone_size: .; cdr3_aa: CASSLGQGPNYGYTF; cdr3_nt: TGCGCCAGCAGCCTCGGACAGGGACCTAACTATGGCTACACCTTC
v_call: TRBV12-3/TRBV12-4; j_call: TRBJ1-2; d_call: .; clone_size: .; cdr3_aa: CATLGGAGYGYTF; cdr3_nt: TGTGCCACTCTGGGGGGGGCCGGCTATGGCTACACCTTC
v_call: TRBV10-3; j_call: TRBJ1-1; d_call: .; clone_size: .; cdr3_aa: CAIRDKQENTEAFF; cdr3_nt: TGTGCCATCAGGGACAAACAAGAGAACACTGAAGCTTTCTTT
v_call: TRBV3-1/TRBV3-2; j_call: TRBJ2-7; d_call: .; clone_size: .; cdr3_aa: CASSQNRGGYEQYF; cdr3_nt: TGTGCCAGCAGCCAAAACCGAGGCGGCTACGAGCAGTACTTC
v_call: TRBV30; j_call: TRBJ1-5; d_call: TRBD1; clone_size: .; cdr3_aa: CAWTPPGQTDYSNQPQHF; cdr3_nt: TGTGCCTGGACCCCTCCGGGACAGACCGATTATAGCAATCAGCCCCAGCATTTT
v_call: TRBV20-1; j_call: TRBJ2-7; d_call: .; clone_size: .; cdr3_aa: CSATTVNEQYF; cdr3_nt: TGCAGTGCAACGACAGTGAACGAGCAGTACTTC
v_call: TRBV7-9; j_call: TRBJ2-5; d_call: .; clone_size: .; cdr3_aa: CASNDRWGGQETQYF; cdr3_nt: TGTGCCAGCAACGACAGGTGGGGGGGCCAAGAGACCCAGTACTTC
v_call: TRBV19; j_call: TRBJ1-4; d_call: TRBD1; clone_size: .; cdr3_aa: CASSRDRENEKLFF; cdr3_nt: TGTGCCAGTAGCAGGGACAGGGAGAATGAAAAACTGTTTTTT
v_call: TRBV28; j_call: TRBJ2-7; d_call: .; clone_size: .; cdr3_aa: CASSLDPASYEQYF; cdr3_nt: TGTGCCAGCAGTTTAGATCCCGCCAGCTACGAGCAGTACTTC
v_call: TRBV27; j_call: TRBJ1-1; d_call: .; clone_size: .; cdr3_aa: CASSFGEGWTEAFF; cdr3_nt: TGTGCCAGCAGTTTCGGGGAGGGGTGGACTGAAGCTTTCTTT
v_call: TRBV30; j_call: TRBJ2-5; d_call: .; clone_size: few; cdr3_aa: CAWRLERRQETQYF; cdr3_nt: TGTGCCTGGAGATTGGAGAGGAGACAAGAGACCCAGTACTTC